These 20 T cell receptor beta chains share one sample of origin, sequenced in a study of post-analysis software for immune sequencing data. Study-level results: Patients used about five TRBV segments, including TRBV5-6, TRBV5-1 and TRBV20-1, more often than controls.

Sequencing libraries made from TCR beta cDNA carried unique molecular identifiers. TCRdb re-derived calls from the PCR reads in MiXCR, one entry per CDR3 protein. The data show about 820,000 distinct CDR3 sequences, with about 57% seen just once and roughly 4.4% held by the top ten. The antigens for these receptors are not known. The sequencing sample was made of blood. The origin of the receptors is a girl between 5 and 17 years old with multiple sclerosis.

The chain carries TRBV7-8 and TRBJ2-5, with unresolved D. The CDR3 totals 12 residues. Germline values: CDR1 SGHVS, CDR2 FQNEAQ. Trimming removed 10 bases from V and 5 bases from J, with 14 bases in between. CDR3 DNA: TGTGCCACACCGTCTTCGCGGGAGACCCAGTACTTC. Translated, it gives CATPSSRETQYF.

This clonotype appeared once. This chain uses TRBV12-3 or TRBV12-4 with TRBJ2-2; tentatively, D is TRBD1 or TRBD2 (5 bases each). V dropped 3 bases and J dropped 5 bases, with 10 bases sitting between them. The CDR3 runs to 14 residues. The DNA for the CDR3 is TGTGCCAGCAGTTTGGGACGGCCTACCGGGGAGCTGTTTTTT. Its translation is CASSLGRPTGELFF.

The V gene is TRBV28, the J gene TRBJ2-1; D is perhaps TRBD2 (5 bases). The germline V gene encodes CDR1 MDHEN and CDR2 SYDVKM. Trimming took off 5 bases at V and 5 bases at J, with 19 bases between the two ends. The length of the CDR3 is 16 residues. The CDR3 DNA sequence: TGTGCCAGCAGTACACCAACAGAGGGCGTCCACAATGAGCAGTTCTTC. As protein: CASSTPTEGVHNEQFF.

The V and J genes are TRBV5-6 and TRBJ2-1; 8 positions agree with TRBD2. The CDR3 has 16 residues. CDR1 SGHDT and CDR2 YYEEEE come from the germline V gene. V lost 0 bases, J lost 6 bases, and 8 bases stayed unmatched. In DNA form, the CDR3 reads TGTGCCAGCAGCTTGGGACCAATAGGACTAGCCAATGAGCAGTTCTTC. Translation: CASSLGPIGLANEQFF.

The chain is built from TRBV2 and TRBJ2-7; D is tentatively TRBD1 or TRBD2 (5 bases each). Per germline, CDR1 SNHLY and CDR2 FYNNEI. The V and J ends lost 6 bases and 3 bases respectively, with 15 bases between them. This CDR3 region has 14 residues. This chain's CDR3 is CASRAGAPFYEQYF. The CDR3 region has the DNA TGTGCCAGCAGGGCCGGGGCTCCCTTCTACGAGCAGTACTTC.

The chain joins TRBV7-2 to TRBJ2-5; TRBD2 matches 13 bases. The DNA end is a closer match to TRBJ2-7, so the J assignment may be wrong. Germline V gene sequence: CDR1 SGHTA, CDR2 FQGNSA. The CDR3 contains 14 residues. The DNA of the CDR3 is TGTGCCAGCAGCCACGGACTAGCGGGAGTCGAGCAGTACTTC. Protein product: CASSHGLAGVEQYF.

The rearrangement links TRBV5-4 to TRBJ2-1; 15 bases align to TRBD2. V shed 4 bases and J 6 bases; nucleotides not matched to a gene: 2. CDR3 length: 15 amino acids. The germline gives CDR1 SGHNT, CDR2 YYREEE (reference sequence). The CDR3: CASSTGLAGGNEQFF. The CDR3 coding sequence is TGTGCCAGCAGCACGGGACTAGCGGGGGGCAATGAGCAGTTCTTC.

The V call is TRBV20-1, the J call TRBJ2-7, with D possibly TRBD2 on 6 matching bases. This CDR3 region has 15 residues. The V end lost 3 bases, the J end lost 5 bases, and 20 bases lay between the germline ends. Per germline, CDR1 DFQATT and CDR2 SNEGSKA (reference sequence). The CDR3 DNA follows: TGCAGTGCTAGTAGGCTTGGGGGGAAAATCCACGAGCAGTACTTC. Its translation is CSASRLGGKIHEQYF.

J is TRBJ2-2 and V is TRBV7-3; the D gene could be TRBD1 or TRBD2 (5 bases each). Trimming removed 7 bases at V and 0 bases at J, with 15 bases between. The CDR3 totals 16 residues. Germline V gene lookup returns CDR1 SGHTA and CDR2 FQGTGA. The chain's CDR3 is CASTPGGNANTGELFF. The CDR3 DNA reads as TGTGCCAGCACCCCTGGGGGAAACGCGAACACCGGGGAGCTGTTTTTT.

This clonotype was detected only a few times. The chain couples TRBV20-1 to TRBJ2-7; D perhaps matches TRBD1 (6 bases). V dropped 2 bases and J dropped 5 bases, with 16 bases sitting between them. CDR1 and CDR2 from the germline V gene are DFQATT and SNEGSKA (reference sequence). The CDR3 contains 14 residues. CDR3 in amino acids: CSARKNREGDEQYF. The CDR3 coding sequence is TGCAGTGCTAGAAAGAACAGGGAAGGCGACGAGCAGTACTTC.

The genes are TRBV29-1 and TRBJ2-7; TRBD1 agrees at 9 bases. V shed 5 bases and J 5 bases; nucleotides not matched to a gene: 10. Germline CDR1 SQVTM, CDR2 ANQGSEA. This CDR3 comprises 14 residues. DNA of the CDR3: TGCAGCGTTCGGAAGACAGGGGGAATGGACGAGCAGTACTTC. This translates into CSVRKTGGMDEQYF.

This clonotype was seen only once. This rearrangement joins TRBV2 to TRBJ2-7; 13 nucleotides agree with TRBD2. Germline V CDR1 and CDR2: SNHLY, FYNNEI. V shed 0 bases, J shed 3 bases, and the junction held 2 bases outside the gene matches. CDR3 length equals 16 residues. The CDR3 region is CASSEAGLAGDYEQYF. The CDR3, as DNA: TGTGCCAGCAGTGAAGCCGGACTAGCGGGAGACTACGAGCAGTACTTC.

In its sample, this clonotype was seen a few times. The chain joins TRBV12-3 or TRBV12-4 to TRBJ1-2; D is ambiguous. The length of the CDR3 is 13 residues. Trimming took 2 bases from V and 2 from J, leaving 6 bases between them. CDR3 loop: CASSLRSNYGYTF. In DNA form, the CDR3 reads TGTGCCAGCAGTTTAAGGTCGAACTATGGCTACACCTTC.

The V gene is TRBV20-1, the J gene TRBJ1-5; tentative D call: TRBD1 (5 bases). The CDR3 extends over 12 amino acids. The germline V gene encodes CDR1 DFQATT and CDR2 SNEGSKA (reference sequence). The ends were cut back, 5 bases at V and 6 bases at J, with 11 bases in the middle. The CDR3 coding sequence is TGCAGTGCTGTTAGGGGAGGTCAGCCCCAGCATTTT. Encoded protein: CSAVRGGQPQHF.

CDR3 protein: CASGQPQGYTGELFF. The CDR3 region has the DNA TGTGCCAGCGGCCAACCGCAGGGGTACACCGGGGAGCTGTTTTTT. The V call is TRBV6-1, the J call TRBJ2-2; possible D gene TRBD1, 6 bases. CDR1 and CDR2 (germline): MNHNS, SASEGT. V was shortened by 8 bases and J by 3 bases, with 16 bases between the two germline ends. The length of the CDR3 is 15 residues.

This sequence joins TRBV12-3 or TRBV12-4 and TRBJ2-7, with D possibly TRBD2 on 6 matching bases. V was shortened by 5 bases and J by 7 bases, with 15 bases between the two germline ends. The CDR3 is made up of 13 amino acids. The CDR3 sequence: CASSRGLTGEQYF. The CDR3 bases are TGTGCCAGCAGTAGAGGACTAACCGGGGAGCAGTACTTC.

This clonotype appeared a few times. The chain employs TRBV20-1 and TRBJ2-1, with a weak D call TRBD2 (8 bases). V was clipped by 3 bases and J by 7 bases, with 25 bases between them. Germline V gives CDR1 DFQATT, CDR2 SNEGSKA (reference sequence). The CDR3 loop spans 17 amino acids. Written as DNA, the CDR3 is TGCAGTGCTAGGCCCCTGACAGGGCGGGAGGATATAAATGAGCAGTTCTTC. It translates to CSARPLTGREDINEQFF.

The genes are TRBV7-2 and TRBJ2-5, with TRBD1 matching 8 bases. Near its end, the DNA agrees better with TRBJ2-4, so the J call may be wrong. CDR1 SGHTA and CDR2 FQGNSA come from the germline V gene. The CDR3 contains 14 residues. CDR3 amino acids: CASSSYRGKNIQYF. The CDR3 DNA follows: TGTGCCAGCAGCTCCTACAGGGGGAAAAACATTCAGTACTTC.

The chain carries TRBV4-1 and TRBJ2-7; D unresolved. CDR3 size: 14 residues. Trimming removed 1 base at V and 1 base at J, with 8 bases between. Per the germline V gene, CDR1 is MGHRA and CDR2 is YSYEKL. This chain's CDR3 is CASSQVAISYEQYF. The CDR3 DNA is TGCGCCAGCAGCCAAGTTGCCATATCCTACGAGCAGTACTTC.

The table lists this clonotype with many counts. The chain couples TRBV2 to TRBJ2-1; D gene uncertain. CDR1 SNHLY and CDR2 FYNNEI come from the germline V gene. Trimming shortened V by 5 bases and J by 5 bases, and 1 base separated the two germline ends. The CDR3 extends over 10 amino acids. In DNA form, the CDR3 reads TGTGCCAGCAGTAACAATGAGCAGTTCTTC. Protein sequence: CASSNNEQFF.